This T cell receptor beta chain was captured in a study of control samples from healthy donors and cancer patients. Some clones are missing from TCRdb's copy, which holds only in-frame ones; the method was immunoSEQ multiplex PCR. The table shows about 98,000 clones, with 90% to 95% occurring only once. The specimen sequenced was blood. This receptor was taken from a woman under 30 in good health.

For the CDR3, the DNA is TGTGCCACCAGCAGAGTGACAGATACGCAGTATTTT. It translates to CATSRVTDTQYF. J is TRBJ2-3 and V is TRBV15, with D unresolved. This CDR3 spans 12 amino acids. The V gene lost 1 base and the J gene lost 3 bases, with 2 bases spanning the gap. Germline V gene data show CDR1 as LNHNV and CDR2 as YYDKDF (reference sequence).